Sequencing of this T cell receptor beta chain was carried out in a study of CD8 T cells in ankylosing spondylitis. MiXCR was run by TCRdb on the 5' RACE reads, yielding one entry per CDR3 protein. The sample yields fewer than 130,000 distinct CDR3 sequences, 24% seen once. A few counts support this clonotype. This CDR3 spans 15 amino acids. Germline trimming cut 5 bases from V and 5 bases from J; bases unmatched to any gene: 6. Germline loops: CDR1 LNHDA, CDR2 SQIVND (reference sequence). J is TRBJ2-3 and V is TRBV19, with 11 bases identical to TRBD2. This sequence was found in a male donor with ankylosing spondylitis. The sequenced sample was synovial fluid, either unsorted or a sorted T cell fraction (not recorded which). CDR3 nucleotides: TGTGCCAGTAGTGGGCGACTAGCGGGGATAGATACGCAGTATTTT. It encodes CASSGRLAGIDTQYF.